This T cell receptor beta chain originates from a study of T cell repertoires in cytomegalovirus infection. Across the study: Based on public TCR beta signatures, there were indications of CMV infection and of a matching HLA type.

Findings of the study overall: CMV-specific TCR beta clonotypes restricted by HLA-C were the ones dominating the ex vivo response.

This CDR3 has 14 residues. Germline loops: CDR1 SEHNR, CDR2 FQNEAQ (reference sequence). The trim removed 5 bases at V and 7 bases at J, leaving 10 bases unmatched. TCRdb used MiXCR to reprocess the reads, holding one entry per CDR3 protein. The profile shows roughly 500,000 distinct CDR3 sequences, 16% of them singletons. This clonotype was recorded a few times. The antigen is not known. J is TRBJ1-2 and V is TRBV7-9; TRBD1 agrees at 7 bases. Sequences were obtained from CD8+ T cells from PBMCs. This clonotype originated in a human donor in good health (CMV status not recorded). Some clones in this sample may be carry-over from other donors' samples. CDR3 bases: TGTGCCAGCAGCCAAGGACAGGTCGGGCTTGGCTACACCTTC. Protein product: CASSQGQVGLGYTF. Drawing the rest from reference TRBV7-9 and TRBJ1-2, the complete variable domain is DTGVSQNPRHKITKRGQNVTFRCDPISEHNRLYWYRQTLGQGPEFLTYFQNEAQLEKSRLLSDRFSAERPKGSFSTLEIQRTEQGDSAMYLCASSQGQVGLGYTFGSGTRLTVV.